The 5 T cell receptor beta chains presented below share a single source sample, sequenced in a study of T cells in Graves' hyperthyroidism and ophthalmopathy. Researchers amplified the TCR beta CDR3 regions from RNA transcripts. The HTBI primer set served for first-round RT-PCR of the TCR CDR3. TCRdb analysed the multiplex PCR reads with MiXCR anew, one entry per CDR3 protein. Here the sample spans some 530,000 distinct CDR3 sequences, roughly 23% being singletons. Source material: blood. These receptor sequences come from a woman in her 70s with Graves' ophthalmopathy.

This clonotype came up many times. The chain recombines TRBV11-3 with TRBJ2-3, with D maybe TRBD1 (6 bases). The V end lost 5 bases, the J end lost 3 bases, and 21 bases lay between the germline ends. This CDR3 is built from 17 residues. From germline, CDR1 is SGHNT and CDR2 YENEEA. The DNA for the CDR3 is TGTGCCAGCAGCCAACGTGTAGGGGGACGAGGAACAGATACGCAGTATTTT. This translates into CASSQRVGGRGTDTQYF.

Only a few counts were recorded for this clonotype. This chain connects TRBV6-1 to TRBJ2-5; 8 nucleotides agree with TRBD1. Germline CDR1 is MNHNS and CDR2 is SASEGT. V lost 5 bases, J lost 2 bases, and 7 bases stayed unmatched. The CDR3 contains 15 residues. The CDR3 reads CASSLTGVRQETQYF. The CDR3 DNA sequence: TGTGCCAGCAGTTTGACAGGGGTTCGGCAAGAGACCCAGTACTTC.

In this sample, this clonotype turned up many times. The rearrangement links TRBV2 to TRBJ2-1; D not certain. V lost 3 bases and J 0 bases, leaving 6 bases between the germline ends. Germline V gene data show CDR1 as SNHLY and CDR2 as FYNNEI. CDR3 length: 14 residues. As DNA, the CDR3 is TGTGCCAGCAGTGACCAATACTCCTACAATGAGCAGTTCTTC. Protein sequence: CASSDQYSYNEQFF.

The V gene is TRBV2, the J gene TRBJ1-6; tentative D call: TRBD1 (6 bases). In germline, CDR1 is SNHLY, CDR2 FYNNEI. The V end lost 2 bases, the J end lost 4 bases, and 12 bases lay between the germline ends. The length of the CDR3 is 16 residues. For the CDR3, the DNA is TGTGCCAGCAGTGAATCTGGGGGCACGTATAATTCACCCCTCCACTTT. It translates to CASSESGGTYNSPLHF. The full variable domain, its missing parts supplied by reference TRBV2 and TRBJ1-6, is EPEVTQTPSHQVTQMGQEVILRCVPISNHLYFYWYRQILGQKVEFLVSFYNNEISEKSEIFDDQFSVERPDGSNFTLKIRSTKLEDSAMYFCASSESGGTYNSPLHFGNGTRLTVT.

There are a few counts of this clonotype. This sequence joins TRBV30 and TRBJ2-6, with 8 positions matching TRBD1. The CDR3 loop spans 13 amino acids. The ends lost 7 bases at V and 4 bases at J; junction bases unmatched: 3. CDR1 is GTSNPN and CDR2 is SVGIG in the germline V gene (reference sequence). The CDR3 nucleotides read TGTGCCTTGACAGGGGCCGGGGCCAACGTCCTGACTTTC. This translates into CALTGAGANVLTF. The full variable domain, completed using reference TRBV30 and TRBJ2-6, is SQTIHQWPATLVQPVGSPLSLECTVEGTSNPNLYWYRQAAGRGLQLLFYSVGIGQISSEVPQNLSASRPQDRQFILSSKKLLLSDSGFYLCALTGAGANVLTFGAGSRLTVL.